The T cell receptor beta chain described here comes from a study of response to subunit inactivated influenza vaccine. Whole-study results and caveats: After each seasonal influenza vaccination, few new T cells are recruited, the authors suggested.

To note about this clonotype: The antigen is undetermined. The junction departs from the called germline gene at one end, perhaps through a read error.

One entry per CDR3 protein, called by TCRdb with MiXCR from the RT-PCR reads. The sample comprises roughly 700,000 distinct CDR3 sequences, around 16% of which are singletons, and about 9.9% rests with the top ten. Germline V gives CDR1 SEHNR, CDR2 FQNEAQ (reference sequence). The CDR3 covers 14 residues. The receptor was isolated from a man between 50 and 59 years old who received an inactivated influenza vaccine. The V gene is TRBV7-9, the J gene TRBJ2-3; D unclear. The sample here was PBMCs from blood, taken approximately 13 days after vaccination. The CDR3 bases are TGTGCCAGCAGCTTCTGGGGTATCACAGAGACGCAGTATTTT. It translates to CASSFWGITETQYF.